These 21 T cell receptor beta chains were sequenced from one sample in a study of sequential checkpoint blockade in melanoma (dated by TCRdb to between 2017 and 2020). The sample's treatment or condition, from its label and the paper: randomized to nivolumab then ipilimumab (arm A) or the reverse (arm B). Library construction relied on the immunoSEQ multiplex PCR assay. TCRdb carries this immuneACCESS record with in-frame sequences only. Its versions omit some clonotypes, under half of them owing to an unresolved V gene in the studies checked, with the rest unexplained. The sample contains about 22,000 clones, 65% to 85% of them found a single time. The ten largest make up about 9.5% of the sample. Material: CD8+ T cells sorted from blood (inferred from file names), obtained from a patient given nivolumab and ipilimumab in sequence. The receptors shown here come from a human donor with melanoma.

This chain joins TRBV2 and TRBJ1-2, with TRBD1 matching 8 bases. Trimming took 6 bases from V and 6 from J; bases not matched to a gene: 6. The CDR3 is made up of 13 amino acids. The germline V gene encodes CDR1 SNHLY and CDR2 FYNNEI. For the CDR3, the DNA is TGTGCCAGCAGGATTCGGACAGGGCATGGCTACACCTTC. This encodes CASRIRTGHGYTF. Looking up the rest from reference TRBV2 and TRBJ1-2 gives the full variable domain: EPEVTQTPSHQVTQMGQEVILRCVPISNHLYFYWYRQILGQKVEFLVSFYNNEISEKSEIFDDQFSVERPDGSNFTLKIRSTKLEDSAMYFCASRIRTGHGYTFGSGTRLTVV.

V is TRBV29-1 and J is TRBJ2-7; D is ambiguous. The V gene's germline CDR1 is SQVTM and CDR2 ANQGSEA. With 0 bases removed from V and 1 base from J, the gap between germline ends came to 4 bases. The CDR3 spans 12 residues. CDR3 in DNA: TGCAGCGTTGAAGAGCAGTCCTACGAGCAGTACTTC. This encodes CSVEEQSYEQYF.

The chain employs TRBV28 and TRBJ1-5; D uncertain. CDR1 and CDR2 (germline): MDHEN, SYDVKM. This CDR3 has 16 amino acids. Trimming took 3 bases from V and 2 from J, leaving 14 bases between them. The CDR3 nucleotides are TGTGCCAGCAGTTTCGTGACCGGCGGGGGCAATCAGCCCCAGCATTTT. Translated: CASSFVTGGGNQPQHF.

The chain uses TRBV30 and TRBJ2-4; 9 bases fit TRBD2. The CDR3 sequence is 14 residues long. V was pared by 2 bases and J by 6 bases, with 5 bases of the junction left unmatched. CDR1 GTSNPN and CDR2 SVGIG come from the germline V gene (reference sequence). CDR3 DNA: TGTGCCTGGAGTACCCTGCGGGAGGGAAACATTCAGTACTTC. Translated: CAWSTLREGNIQYF.

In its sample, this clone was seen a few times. CDR3 sequence (DNA): TGTGCCAGCAGAAATGCAGGGGGCGGGTACGAGCAGTACTTC. This sequence encodes CASRNAGGGYEQYF. This chain connects TRBV2 to TRBJ2-7; 8 bases agree with TRBD1. In germline, CDR1 is SNHLY, CDR2 FYNNEI. V was clipped by 6 bases and J by 4 bases; unmatched bases: 8. The CDR3 covers 14 residues. Full variable domain (rest looked up from reference TRBV2 and TRBJ2-7): EPEVTQTPSHQVTQMGQEVILRCVPISNHLYFYWYRQILGQKVEFLVSFYNNEISEKSEIFDDQFSVERPDGSNFTLKIRSTKLEDSAMYFCASRNAGGGYEQYFGPGTRLTVT.

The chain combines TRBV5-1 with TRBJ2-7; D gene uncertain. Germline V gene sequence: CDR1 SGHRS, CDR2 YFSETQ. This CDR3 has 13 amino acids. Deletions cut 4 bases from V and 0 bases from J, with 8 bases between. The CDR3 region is CASSPADSYEQYF. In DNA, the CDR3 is TGCGCCAGCAGCCCCGCGGACTCCTACGAGCAGTACTTC.

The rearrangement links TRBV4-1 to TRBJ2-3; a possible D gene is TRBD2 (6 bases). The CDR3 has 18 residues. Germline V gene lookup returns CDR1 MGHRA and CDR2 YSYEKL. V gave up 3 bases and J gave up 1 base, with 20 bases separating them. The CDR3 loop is CASSQEGRLYFGTDTQYF. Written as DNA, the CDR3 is TGCGCCAGCAGCCAGGAGGGGCGGCTTTATTTCGGCACAGATACGCAGTATTTT.

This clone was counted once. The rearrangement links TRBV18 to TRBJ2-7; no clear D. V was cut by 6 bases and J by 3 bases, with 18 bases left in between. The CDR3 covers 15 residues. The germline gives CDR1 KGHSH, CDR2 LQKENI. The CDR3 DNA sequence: TGTGCCAGCTCCCCCGACGACTCCGGTTTCTACGAGCAGTACTTC. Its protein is CASSPDDSGFYEQYF.

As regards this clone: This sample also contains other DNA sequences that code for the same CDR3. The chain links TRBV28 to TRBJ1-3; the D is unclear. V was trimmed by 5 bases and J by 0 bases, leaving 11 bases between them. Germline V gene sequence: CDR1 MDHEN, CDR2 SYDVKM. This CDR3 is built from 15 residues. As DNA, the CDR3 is TGTGCCAGCAGTCCCGGACTATTCTCTGGAAACACCATATATTTT. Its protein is CASSPGLFSGNTIYF. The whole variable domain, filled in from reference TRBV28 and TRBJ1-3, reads DVKVTQSSRYLVKRTGEKVFLECVQDMDHENMFWYRQDPGLGLRLIYFSYDVKMKEKGDIPEGYSVSREKKERFSLILESASTNQTSMYLCASSPGLFSGNTIYFGEGSWLTVV.

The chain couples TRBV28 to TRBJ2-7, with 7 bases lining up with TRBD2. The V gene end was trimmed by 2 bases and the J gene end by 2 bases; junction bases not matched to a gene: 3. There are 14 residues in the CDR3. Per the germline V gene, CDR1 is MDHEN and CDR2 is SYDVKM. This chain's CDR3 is CASSLIAGAYEQYF. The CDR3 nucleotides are TGTGCCAGCAGTTTAATAGCGGGTGCCTACGAGCAGTACTTC.

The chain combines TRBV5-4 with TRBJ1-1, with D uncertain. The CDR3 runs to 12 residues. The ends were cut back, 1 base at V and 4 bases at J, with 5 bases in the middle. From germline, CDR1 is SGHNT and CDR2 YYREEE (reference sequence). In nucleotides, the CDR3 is TGTGCCAGCAGCTTGTCTCCCACTGAAGCTTTCTTT. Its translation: CASSLSPTEAFF.

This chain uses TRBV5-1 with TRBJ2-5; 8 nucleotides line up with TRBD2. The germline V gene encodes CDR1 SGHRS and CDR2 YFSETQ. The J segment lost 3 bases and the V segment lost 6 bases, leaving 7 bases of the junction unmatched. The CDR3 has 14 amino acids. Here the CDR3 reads CASNLNGREETQYF. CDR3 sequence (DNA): TGCGCCAGCAATTTGAACGGGAGGGAAGAGACCCAGTACTTC.

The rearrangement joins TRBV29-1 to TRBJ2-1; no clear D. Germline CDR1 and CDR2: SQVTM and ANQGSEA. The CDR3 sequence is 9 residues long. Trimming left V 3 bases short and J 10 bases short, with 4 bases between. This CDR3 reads CSVDQEQFF. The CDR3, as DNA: TGCAGCGTTGACCAGGAGCAGTTCTTC.

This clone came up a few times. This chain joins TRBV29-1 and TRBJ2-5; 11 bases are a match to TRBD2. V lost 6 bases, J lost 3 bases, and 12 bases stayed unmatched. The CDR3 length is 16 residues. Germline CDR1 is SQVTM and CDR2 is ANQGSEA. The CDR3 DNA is TGCAGCGTGACTGGGACTAGCGGAAGCTCAGAAGAGACCCAGTACTTC. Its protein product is CSVTGTSGSSEETQYF.

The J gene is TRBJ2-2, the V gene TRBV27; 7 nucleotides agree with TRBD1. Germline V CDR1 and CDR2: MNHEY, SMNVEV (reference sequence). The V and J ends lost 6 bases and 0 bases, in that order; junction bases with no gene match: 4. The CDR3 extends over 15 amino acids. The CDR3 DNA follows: TGTGCCAGCAGACAAGGGACAGCGAACACCGGGGAGCTGTTTTTT. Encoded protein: CASRQGTANTGELFF.

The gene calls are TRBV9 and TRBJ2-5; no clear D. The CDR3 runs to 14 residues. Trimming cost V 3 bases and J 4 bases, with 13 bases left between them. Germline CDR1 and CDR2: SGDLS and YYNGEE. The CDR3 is CASSENPGRETQYF. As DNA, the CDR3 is TGTGCCAGCAGCGAAAACCCTGGGCGAGAGACCCAGTACTTC.

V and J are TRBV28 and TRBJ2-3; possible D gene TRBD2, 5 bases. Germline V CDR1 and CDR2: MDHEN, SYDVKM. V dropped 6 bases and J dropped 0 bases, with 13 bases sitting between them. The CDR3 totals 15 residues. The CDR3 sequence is CASSVGGLSTDTQYF. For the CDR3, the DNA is TGTGCCAGCAGCGTGGGCGGGCTCAGCACAGATACGCAGTATTTT. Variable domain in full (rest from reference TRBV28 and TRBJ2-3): DVKVTQSSRYLVKRTGEKVFLECVQDMDHENMFWYRQDPGLGLRLIYFSYDVKMKEKGDIPEGYSVSREKKERFSLILESASTNQTSMYLCASSVGGLSTDTQYFGPGTRLTVL.

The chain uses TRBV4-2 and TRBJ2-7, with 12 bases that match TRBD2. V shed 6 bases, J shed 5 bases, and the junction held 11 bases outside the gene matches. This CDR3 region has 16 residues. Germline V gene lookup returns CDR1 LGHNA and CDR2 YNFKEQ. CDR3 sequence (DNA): TGTGCCAGCAGGGAGCTAGCGGGAGGGCGGAGGAACGAGCAGTACTTC. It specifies CASRELAGGRRNEQYF.

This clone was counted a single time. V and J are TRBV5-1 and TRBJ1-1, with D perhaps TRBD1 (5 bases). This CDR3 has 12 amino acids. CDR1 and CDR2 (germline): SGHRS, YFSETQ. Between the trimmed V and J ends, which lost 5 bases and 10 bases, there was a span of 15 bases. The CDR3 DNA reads TGCGCCAGCAGTGGGGCCCCGCCGGGAGCTTTCTTT. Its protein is CASSGAPPGAFF.

The CDR3 DNA reads as TGTGCCAGCGGCCCGGGACTCTGGGGGTATGGCTACACCTTC. It specifies CASGPGLWGYGYTF. The chain links TRBV6-5 to TRBJ1-2; a weak D match, TRBD1 (5 bases). V was clipped by 8 bases and J by 5 bases, with 18 bases between them. Germline loops: CDR1 MNHEY, CDR2 SVGAGI. The CDR3 runs to 14 residues.

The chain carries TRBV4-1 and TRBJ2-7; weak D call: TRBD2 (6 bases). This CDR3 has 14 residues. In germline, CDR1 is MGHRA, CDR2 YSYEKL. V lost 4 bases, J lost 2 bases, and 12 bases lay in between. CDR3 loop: CASSLIAETYEQYF. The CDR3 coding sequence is TGCGCCAGCAGCCTTATAGCGGAAACCTACGAGCAGTACTTC.